One and the same sample provided the 4 T cell receptor beta chains below, sequenced in a study of blood T cells in healthy people across ages. It was with a sample-barcoded 5' primer and a J-beta primer mix that a second PCR of roughly 6 to 12 cycles was run. TCRdb passed the 5' RACE reads through MiXCR, listing each CDR3 protein once. There are hundreds of thousands of distinct CDR3 sequences in the sample; roughly 50% occur only once, and 30% to 45% lies in the top ten. Material for sequencing was blood. The origin of the receptors is a man aged 55 to 70 in good health.

The chain uses TRBV4-2 and TRBJ2-1; D may be TRBD2 (6 bases). Deletions cut 0 bases from V and 10 bases from J, with 13 bases between. The CDR3 is 14 residues long. Germline V CDR1 and CDR2: LGHNA, YNFKEQ. The CDR3 sequence is CASSQEGLRGEQFF. Here the CDR3 DNA reads TGTGCCAGCAGCCAAGAGGGCTTGCGGGGAGAGCAGTTCTTC.

As concerns this clonotype: Its ends do not fully match the called genes, so a read error is possible. The chain joins TRBV5-1 to TRBJ2-4; TRBD1 matches 10 bases. Gene TRBJ2-7 matches the end of the DNA better, so the J call may be wrong. Germline values: CDR1 SGHRS, CDR2 YFSETQ. The CDR3 consists of 14 residues. The CDR3 coding sequence is TGCGGCAGCAGCGCCGGGACAGGGGATTACGAGCAGTACTTC. Translating gives CGSSAGTGDYEQYF.

J is TRBJ2-5 and V is TRBV15; D uncertain. V lost 5 bases and J lost 5, with 9 bases in between. CDR1 is LNHNV and CDR2 is YYDKDF in the germline V gene (reference sequence). The CDR3 is 12 residues long. In DNA, the CDR3 is TGTGCCACCAGCGGCGATGGGGAGACCCAGTACTTC. It specifies CATSGDGETQYF.

The J gene is TRBJ1-5, the V gene TRBV6-1; D not certain. V was clipped by 3 bases and J by 6 bases, with 6 bases between them. This CDR3 region has 12 residues. CDR1 and CDR2 from the germline V gene are MNHNS and SASEGT. In nucleotides, the CDR3 is TGTGCCAGCAGTGACCGGAGTCAGCCCCAGCATTTT. Its translation is CASSDRSQPQHF.